The 14 T cell receptor beta chains presented below share a single source sample, sequenced in a study of neurological immune-mediated disorders. Each CDR3 protein is one row after TCRdb ran MiXCR on the 5' RACE reads. The sample has about 33,000 distinct CDR3 sequences, roughly 1.6% seen once; the top ten hold around 9%. Sample: PBMCs. These receptors all stem from a woman aged 25-40 years with multiple sclerosis.

This clonotype was counted at least ten times. The chain links TRBV3-1 to TRBJ2-3; no clear D. The CDR3 runs to 15 residues. The germline gives CDR1 LGHDT, CDR2 YNNKEL (reference sequence). Deletions cut 4 bases from V and 0 bases from J, with 11 bases between. The chain's CDR3 is CASSPFGGSTDTQYF. CDR3 coding DNA: TGTGCCAGCAGCCCCTTCGGCGGAAGCACAGATACGCAGTATTTT.

This clonotype was counted ten times or more. The chain couples TRBV5-1 to TRBJ1-2; D might be TRBD1 (5 bases). Germline loops: CDR1 SGHRS, CDR2 YFSETQ. The germline V and J ends were trimmed by 6 bases and 6 bases, with 9 bases remaining between them. The CDR3 sequence is 11 residues long. The CDR3 DNA reads as TGCGCCAGCACGAGGGGAGATGGCTACACCTTC. Its protein is CASTRGDGYTF.

The sample holds many counts of this clonotype. The V call is TRBV20-1, the J call TRBJ1-3; no definite D call. The germline CDR1 and CDR2 sequences are DFQATT and SNEGSKA (reference sequence). V lost 0 bases to trimming and J lost 0 bases, with 9 bases between them. CDR3 length: 15 amino acids. CDR3 residues: CSAREWGNSGNTIYF. DNA of the CDR3: TGCAGTGCTAGAGAATGGGGTAACTCTGGAAACACCATATATTTT.

This clonotype has at least ten counts. The chain is built from TRBV12-3 or TRBV12-4 and TRBJ2-6, with TRBD1 matching over 7 bases. The CDR3 sequence is 16 residues long. Losses at the gene ends were 6 bases for V and 0 bases for J; bases not matched to a gene: 5. This CDR3 is CASRPGQPSGANVLTF. The CDR3 DNA is TGTGCCAGCAGGCCGGGACAGCCCTCTGGGGCCAACGTCCTGACTTTC.

This clonotype has a count of ten or more. The V call is TRBV5-1, the J call TRBJ2-1, with D perhaps given as TRBD1 or TRBD2 (6 bases each). The CDR3 has 16 amino acids. Germline V gene data show CDR1 as SGHRS and CDR2 as YFSETQ. Trimming removed 2 bases from V and 3 bases from J, with 15 bases in between. CDR3 residues: CASSFARGRGYNEQFF. DNA for the CDR3: TGCGCCAGCAGCTTTGCGCGGGGCAGGGGCTACAATGAGCAGTTCTTC. The whole variable domain, filled in from reference TRBV5-1 and TRBJ2-1, reads KAGVTQTPRYLIKTRGQQVTLSCSPISGHRSVSWYQQTPGQGLQFLFEYFSETQRNKGNFPGRFSGRQFSNSRSEMNVSTLELGDSALYLCASSFARGRGYNEQFFGPGTRLTVL.

The sample holds many counts of this clonotype. V is TRBV3-1 and J is TRBJ1-5, with D possibly matching TRBD1 (5 bases). There are 14 residues in the CDR3. Between the trimmed V and J ends, which lost 3 bases and 7 bases, there was a span of 13 bases. Germline CDR1 reads LGHDT; CDR2 reads YNNKEL (reference sequence). In nucleotides, the CDR3 is TGTGCCAGCAGCCATAAGACAAGGGGACAGCCCCAGCATTTT. Translating gives CASSHKTRGQPQHF.

Ten or more counts support this clonotype. This rearrangement joins TRBV12-3 or TRBV12-4 to TRBJ1-2, with 8 bases that match TRBD1. Losses at the gene ends were 6 bases for V and 8 bases for J; bases not matched to a gene: 14. The CDR3 spans 15 residues. In DNA form, the CDR3 reads TGTGCCAGCAGCATTGACAGGGGAGGCAGTGGAGGCTACACCTTC. This encodes CASSIDRGGSGGYTF.

This clonotype occurred many times. The rearrangement uses TRBV5-1 and TRBJ1-2; the D is unclear. Germline V lookup: CDR1 SGHRS, CDR2 YFSETQ. V lost 5 bases to trimming and J lost 0 bases, with 8 bases between them. The CDR3 has 13 residues. This CDR3 is CASRENSNYGYTF. DNA of the CDR3: TGCGCCAGCAGGGAGAATTCTAACTATGGCTACACCTTC.

Many counts were recorded for this clonotype. The V gene is TRBV20-1, the J gene TRBJ2-1, with D possibly TRBD2 on 6 matching bases. CDR3 size: 12 residues. The germline V and J ends were trimmed by 5 bases and 4 bases, with 9 bases remaining between them. Germline V CDR1 and CDR2: DFQATT, SNEGSKA (reference sequence). This chain's CDR3 is CSAWDFYNEQFF. CDR3 DNA sequence: TGCAGTGCTTGGGACTTTTACAATGAGCAGTTCTTC.

At least ten counts were recorded for this clonotype. The V call is TRBV28, the J call TRBJ1-2; possibly TRBD1 for D (6 bases). The CDR3 totals 14 residues. The germline V gene has CDR1 MDHEN and CDR2 SYDVKM. V was shortened by 6 bases and J by 7 bases, with 18 bases between the two germline ends. CDR3 loop: CASSLTGNHGGYTF. As DNA, the CDR3 is TGTGCCAGCAGCCTTACAGGGAACCACGGTGGCTACACCTTC.

At least ten counts were recorded for this clonotype. The genes are TRBV24-1 and TRBJ1-5, with TRBD1 matching over 8 bases. The CDR3 is 16 residues long. Trimming took 4 bases from V and 1 from J; bases not matched to a gene: 5. Germline V gene data show CDR1 as KGHDR and CDR2 as SFDVKD. CDR3 sequence reads: CATSDSRTGSNQPQHF. CDR3 DNA sequence: TGTGCCACCAGTGACTCCAGGACAGGGAGCAATCAGCCCCAGCATTTT.

This clonotype was picked up many times. This chain connects TRBV7-2 to TRBJ2-3; TRBD2 agrees at 9 bases. Germline CDR1 is SGHTA and CDR2 is FQGNSA. This CDR3 contains 15 residues. The J segment lost 6 bases and the V segment lost 2 bases, leaving 6 bases of the junction unmatched. The CDR3 DNA is TGTGCCAGCAGCTTACTAGCGGGGATCAGGGATACGCAGTATTTT. Translation gives CASSLLAGIRDTQYF.

There are many counts of this clonotype. This chain connects TRBV9 to TRBJ2-2; weak D call: TRBD1 (5 bases). V lost 0 bases to trimming and J lost 3 bases, with 6 bases between them. This CDR3 contains 14 residues. Germline CDR1 is SGDLS and CDR2 is YYNGEE. CDR3 loop: CASSVEGDTGELFF. Here the CDR3 DNA reads TGTGCCAGCAGCGTAGAAGGGGACACCGGGGAGCTGTTTTTT. Full variable domain (missing parts from reference TRBV9 and TRBJ2-2): DSGVTQTPKHLITATGQRVTLRCSPRSGDLSVYWYQQSLDQGLQFLIQYYNGEERAKGNILERFSAQQFPDLHSELNLSSLELGDSALYFCASSVEGDTGELFFGEGSRLTVL.

This clonotype occurred many times. This rearrangement joins TRBV4-1 to TRBJ2-1, with 7 nucleotides matching TRBD2. V was clipped by 5 bases and J by 2 bases; unmatched bases: 9. Germline-derived CDR1 and CDR2 are MGHRA and YSYEKL. CDR3 length: 16 amino acids. In nucleotides, the CDR3 is TGCGCCAGCAGCGAAGGGGAGGGGTTGGCCTACAATGAGCAGTTCTTC. Protein product: CASSEGEGLAYNEQFF.